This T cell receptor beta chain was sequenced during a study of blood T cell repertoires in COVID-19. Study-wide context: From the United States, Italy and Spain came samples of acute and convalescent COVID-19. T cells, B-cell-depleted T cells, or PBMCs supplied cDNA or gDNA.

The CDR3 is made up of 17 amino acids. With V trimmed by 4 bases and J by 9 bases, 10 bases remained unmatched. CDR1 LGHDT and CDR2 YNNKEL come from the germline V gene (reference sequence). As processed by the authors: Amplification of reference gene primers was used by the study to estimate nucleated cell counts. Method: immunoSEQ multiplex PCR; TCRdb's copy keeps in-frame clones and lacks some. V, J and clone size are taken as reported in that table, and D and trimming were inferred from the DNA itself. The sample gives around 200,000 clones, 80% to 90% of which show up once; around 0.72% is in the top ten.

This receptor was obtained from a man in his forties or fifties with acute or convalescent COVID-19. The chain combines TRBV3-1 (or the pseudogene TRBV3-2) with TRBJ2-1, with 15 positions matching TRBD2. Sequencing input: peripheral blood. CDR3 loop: CASSLPGLAGGLTEQFF. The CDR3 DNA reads TGTGCCAGCAGCCTTCCGGGACTAGCGGGAGGTCTGACTGAGCAGTTCTTC.